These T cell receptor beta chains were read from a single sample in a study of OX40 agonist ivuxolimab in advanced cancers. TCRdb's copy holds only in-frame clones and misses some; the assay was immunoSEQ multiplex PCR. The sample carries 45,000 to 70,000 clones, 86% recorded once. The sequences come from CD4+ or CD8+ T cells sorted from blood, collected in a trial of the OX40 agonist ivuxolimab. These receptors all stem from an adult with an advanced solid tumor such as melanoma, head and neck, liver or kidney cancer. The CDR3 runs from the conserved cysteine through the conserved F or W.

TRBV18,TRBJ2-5,CASSAWGAAGETQYF
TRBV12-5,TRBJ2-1,CASGLGSSGGVSNEQFF
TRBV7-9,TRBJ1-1,CATAPRAFF
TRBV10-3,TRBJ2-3,CAISGSTDLLTDTQYF
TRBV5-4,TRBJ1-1,CASSFRLGNTEAFF
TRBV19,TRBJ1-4,CASRRGLTTNEKLFF
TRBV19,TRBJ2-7,CASSSPGLASGYEQYF
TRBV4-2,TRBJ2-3,CASSQVAGGRDTQYF
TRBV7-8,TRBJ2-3,CASSTGGLSRGSQYF
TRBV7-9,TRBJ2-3,CASSLAGYRVGSTDTQYF
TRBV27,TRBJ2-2,CASSSHRGLAGGLTGELFF
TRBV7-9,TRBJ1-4,CASSRQSEQLFF
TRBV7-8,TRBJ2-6,CASSAYSGANVLTF
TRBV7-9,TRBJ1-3,CASSGRVSGNTIYF
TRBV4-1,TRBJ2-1,CASSQDRGPYNEQFF
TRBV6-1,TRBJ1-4,CASSEDGTKGKLFF
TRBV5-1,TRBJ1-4,CASSLGTAFNEKLFF
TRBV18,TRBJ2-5,CASSPVGQGTQYF
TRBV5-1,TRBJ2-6,CASSLGGALGANVLTF
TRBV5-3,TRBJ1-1,CARSLEGSTEAFF
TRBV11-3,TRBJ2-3,CASSGGGDTQYF
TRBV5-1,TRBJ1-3,CASSLDVGSSSGNTIYF
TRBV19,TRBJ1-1,CASSNRQNTEAFF
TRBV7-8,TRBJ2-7,CASSLKQDGEQYF
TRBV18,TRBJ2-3,CASSPRGIGTDTQYF
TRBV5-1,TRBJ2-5,CASSFQSLGRRVSQETQYF
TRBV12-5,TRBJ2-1,CASGLVGSSYNEQFF
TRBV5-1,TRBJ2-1,CASSFRTYANEQFF
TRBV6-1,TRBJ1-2,CASSERWGANYGYTF
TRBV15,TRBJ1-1,CATSRRLRGRGQDTEAFF
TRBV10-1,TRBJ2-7,CASSESTGGEQYF
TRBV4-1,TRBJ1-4,CASSQAGIGNEKLFF
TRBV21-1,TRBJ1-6,CASSKRFGGEGSPLHF
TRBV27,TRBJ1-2,CASSPLGGNYGYTF
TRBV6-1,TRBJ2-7,CASSDRQGTEQYF